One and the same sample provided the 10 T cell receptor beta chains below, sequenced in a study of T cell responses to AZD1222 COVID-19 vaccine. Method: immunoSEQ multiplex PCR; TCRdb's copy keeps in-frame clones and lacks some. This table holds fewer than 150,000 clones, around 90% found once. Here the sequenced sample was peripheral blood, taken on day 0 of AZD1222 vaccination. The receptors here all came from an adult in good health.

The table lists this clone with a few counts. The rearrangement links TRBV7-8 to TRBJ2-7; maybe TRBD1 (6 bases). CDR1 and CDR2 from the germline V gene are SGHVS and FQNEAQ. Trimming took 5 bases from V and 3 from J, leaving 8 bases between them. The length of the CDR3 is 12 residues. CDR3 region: CASSTDSYEQYF. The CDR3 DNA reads TGTGCCAGCAGCACGGACAGCTACGAGCAGTACTTC.

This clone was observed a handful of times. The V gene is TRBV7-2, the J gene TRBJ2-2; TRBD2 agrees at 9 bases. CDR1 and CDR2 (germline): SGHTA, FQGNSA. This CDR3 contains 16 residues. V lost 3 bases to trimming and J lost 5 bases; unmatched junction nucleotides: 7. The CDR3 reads CASSFSSGGRTGELFF. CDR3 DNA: TGTGCCAGCAGCTTTAGTAGCGGGGGTAGAACCGGGGAGCTGTTTTTT.

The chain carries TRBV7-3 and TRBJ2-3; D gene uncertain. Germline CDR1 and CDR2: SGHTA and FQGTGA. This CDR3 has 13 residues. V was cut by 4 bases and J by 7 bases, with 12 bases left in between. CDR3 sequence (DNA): TGTGCCAGCAGCTCACCCCCCGCCCATACGCAGTATTTT. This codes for CASSSPPAHTQYF.

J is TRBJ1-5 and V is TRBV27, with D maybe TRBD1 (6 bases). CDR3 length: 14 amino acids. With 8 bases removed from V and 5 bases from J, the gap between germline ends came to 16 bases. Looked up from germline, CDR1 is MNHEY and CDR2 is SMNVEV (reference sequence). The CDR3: CASAIWGHDQPQHF. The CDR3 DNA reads TGTGCCAGCGCCATATGGGGACACGATCAGCCCCAGCATTTT.

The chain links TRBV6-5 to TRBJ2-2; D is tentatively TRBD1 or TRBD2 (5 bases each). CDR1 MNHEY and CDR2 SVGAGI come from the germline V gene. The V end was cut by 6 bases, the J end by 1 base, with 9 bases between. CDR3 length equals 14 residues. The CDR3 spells CASSLGGNTGELFF. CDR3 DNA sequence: TGTGCCAGCAGCCTTGGGGGGAACACCGGGGAGCTGTTTTTT.

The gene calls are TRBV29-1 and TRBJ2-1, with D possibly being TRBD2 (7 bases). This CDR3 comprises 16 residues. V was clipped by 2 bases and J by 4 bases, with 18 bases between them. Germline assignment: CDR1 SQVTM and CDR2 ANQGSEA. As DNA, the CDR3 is TGCAGCGTTGAAAGGGGTGGCGGGGGCCTTTACAATGAGCAGTTCTTC. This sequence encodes CSVERGGGGLYNEQFF.

The CDR3 DNA is TGTGCCAGCAGCTTGGTCGGAATTATTAATTCACCCCTCCACTTT. This encodes CASSLVGIINSPLHF. The chain links TRBV5-4 to TRBJ1-6, with unresolved D. The CDR3 is 15 amino acids. V was cut by 0 bases and J by 6 bases, with 10 bases left in between. Germline V gives CDR1 SGHNT, CDR2 YYREEE (reference sequence).

The CDR3 nucleotides are TGCAGCGTTGAGAGCGGGGGCGAAGGCTACACCTTC. Translated: CSVESGGEGYTF. V is TRBV29-1 and J is TRBJ1-2, with D perhaps matching TRBD1 (6 bases). Germline CDR1 and CDR2: SQVTM and ANQGSEA. V was pared by 3 bases and J by 8 bases, with 13 bases between. CDR3 length equals 12 residues.

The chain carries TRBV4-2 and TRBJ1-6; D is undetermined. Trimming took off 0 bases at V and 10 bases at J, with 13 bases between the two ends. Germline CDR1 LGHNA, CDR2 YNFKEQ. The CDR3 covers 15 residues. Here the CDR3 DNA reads TGTGCCAGCAGCCAAGATCTGGGGTTGGGGTCACCCCTCCACTTT. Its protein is CASSQDLGLGSPLHF.

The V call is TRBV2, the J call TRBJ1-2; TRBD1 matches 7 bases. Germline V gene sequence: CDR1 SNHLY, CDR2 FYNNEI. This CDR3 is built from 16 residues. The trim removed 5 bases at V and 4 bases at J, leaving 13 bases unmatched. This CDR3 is CASSRYGTDRIYGYTF. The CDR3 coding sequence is TGTGCCAGCAGTCGATACGGGACAGACCGCATCTATGGCTACACCTTC.